The source of this T cell receptor (beta chain) is a study of T-cell memory formation after mild COVID-19. The germline V gene encodes CDR1 LGHNA and CDR2 YSLEER. This CDR3 is built from 14 residues. With 0 bases removed from V and 5 bases from J, the gap between germline ends came to 10 bases. Amplification by 5'RACE using constant-segment primers produced TCR alpha and TCR beta cDNA libraries that carried sample barcodes and UMIs. TCRdb re-analysed the 5' RACE reads in MiXCR, keeping a single row per CDR3 protein. The data contain approximately 60,000 distinct CDR3 sequences, 9% to 9.5% of them singletons.

Sequencing was performed on PBMCs or a T cell subset sorted from them (not recorded which). The TCR sequence derives from a young man who had mild COVID-19 (a few samples of this study predate the infection). Cell type and time point are not known. The chain combines TRBV4-3 with TRBJ2-5; D is undetermined. CDR3 sequence reads: CASSQEGLGETQYF. As DNA, the CDR3 is TGCGCCAGCAGCCAAGAGGGATTGGGGGAGACCCAGTACTTC.